This entry lists 10 T cell receptor beta chains sequenced from one sample in a study of identical twins. TCRdb fed the 5' RACE reads into MiXCR, producing one record per CDR3 protein. The sample consists of about 730,000 distinct CDR3 sequences, 21% of them appearing once. This same sample was also taken into another study, of T cells expressing NK-cell markers.

The sample consisted of PBMCs. The receptors derive from a woman under 30 in good health.

The V call is TRBV7-9, the J call TRBJ2-5, with a possible D match to TRBD2 (5 bases). The CDR3 is 13 amino acids. Germline values: CDR1 SEHNR, CDR2 FQNEAQ (reference sequence). Trimming left V 6 bases short and J 5 bases short, with 13 bases between. CDR3 in amino acids: CASRPPGVETQYF. CDR3 nucleotide sequence: TGTGCCAGCAGACCACCCGGGGTCGAGACCCAGTACTTC.

This clonotype showed up just a few times. V and J are TRBV6-1 and TRBJ2-7; D possibly uses TRBD1 or TRBD2 (6 bases each). Trimming cost V 1 base and J 5 bases, with 15 bases left between them. The CDR3 is made up of 15 amino acids. CDR1 MNHNS and CDR2 SASEGT come from the germline V gene. CDR3 DNA: TGTGCCAGCAGTGAAGATCCGGGGGCGGTGGACGAGCAGTACTTC. It is translated as CASSEDPGAVDEQYF.

This clonotype has more than one count but fewer than ten. The V and J genes are TRBV3-1 and TRBJ2-2; 11 nucleotides match TRBD2. The germline gives CDR1 LGHDT, CDR2 YNNKEL (reference sequence). The CDR3 contains 17 residues. Germline trimming cut 4 bases from V and 2 bases from J; bases unmatched to any gene: 6. The CDR3, as DNA: TGTGCCAGCAGCCGTCCTCTAGCGGGAGGTAACACCGGGGAGCTGTTTTTT. Its protein is CASSRPLAGGNTGELFF.

The J gene is TRBJ2-2, the V gene TRBV6-6, with no clear D. Looked up from germline, CDR1 is MNHNY and CDR2 is SVGAGI (reference sequence). V dropped 10 bases and J dropped 5 bases, with 11 bases sitting between them. This CDR3 contains 12 residues. The CDR3 region is CATPSETGELFF. The CDR3 DNA reads as TGTGCCACGCCGAGCGAGACCGGGGAGCTGTTTTTT.

The rearrangement uses TRBV12-3 or TRBV12-4 and TRBJ1-2; D may be TRBD1 (5 bases). The CDR3 is 11 residues long. Trimming stripped 8 bases from V and 9 bases from J, with 13 bases between. CDR3 DNA: TGTGCCAGCTGGGGGGGGAAACGCTACACCTTC. Translation: CASWGGKRYTF.

This chain uses TRBV5-1 with TRBJ2-5, with D hard to call. Germline V gives CDR1 SGHRS, CDR2 YFSETQ. This CDR3 comprises 13 residues. Trimming took off 5 bases at V and 4 bases at J, with 12 bases between the two ends. In nucleotides, the CDR3 is TGCGCCAGCAGACCAAGTTTGGTAGAGACCCAGTACTTC. Amino acid sequence: CASRPSLVETQYF.

This clonotype was seen a few times. The J gene is TRBJ2-7, the V gene TRBV6-5, with TRBD1 matching 8 bases. This CDR3 is 16 amino acids long. Trimming took 0 bases from V and 5 from J; bases not matched to a gene: 9. The germline gives CDR1 MNHEY, CDR2 SVGAGI. For the CDR3, the DNA is TGTGCCAGCAGTTACTCTGTGCAGGGGGCAGCCCACGAGCAGTACTTC. Protein: CASSYSVQGAAHEQYF.

The rearrangement links TRBV12-3 or TRBV12-4 to TRBJ2-7; 7 bases are a match to TRBD1. This CDR3 region has 14 residues. The V gene end was trimmed by 5 bases and the J gene end by 6 bases; junction bases not matched to a gene: 10. CDR3 DNA: TGTGCCAGCAGTCCTAACAGGGGCGAGGGCGAGCAGTACTTC. It is translated as CASSPNRGEGEQYF.

The rearrangement links TRBV12-3 or TRBV12-4 to TRBJ2-5, with TRBD2 identical over 15 bases. The junction had 3 bases not matched to a gene; V was cut back by 6 bases and J by 4 bases. The CDR3 totals 15 residues. This CDR3 is CASRGTSGRPETQYF. CDR3 in DNA: TGTGCCAGCAGAGGGACTAGCGGGAGGCCAGAGACCCAGTACTTC.

The J gene is TRBJ2-7, the V gene TRBV7-6; TRBD2 matches at 9 bases. J was trimmed by 0 bases and V by 5 bases; bases with no gene match: 11. The CDR3 extends over 17 amino acids. Germline CDR1 and CDR2: SGHVS and FNYEAQ. CDR3 coding DNA: TGTGCCAGCAGCGATCAGGGGGGACTAGCAGTCTCCTACGAGCAGTACTTC. Amino acids: CASSDQGGLAVSYEQYF.